These T cell receptor beta chains were read from a single sample in a study of T cell repertoires in cytomegalovirus infection. TCRdb reprocessed the reads via MiXCR and lists one record per CDR3 protein. The sample has about 490,000 distinct CDR3 sequences, about 11% seen once. Sequencing input: PBMCs. The receptor set was obtained from a human donor in good health (CMV status not recorded). Some clones in this sample may be carry-over from other donors' samples. The CDR3 runs from the conserved cysteine through the conserved F or W. The D gene is left open where the match is weak. Clone size is not always given. Where it is, it says once, few, many or a class for expanded clones.

cdr3_nt | cdr3_aa | d_call | v_call | clone_size | j_call
TGTGCCAGCATTAATACCGGGACTAGCGGGACCGGGGAGCTGTTTTTT | CASINTGTSGTGELFF | TRBD2 | TRBV28 | many | TRBJ2-2
TGTGCCAGCAGCCAGATCGGAACAGGCCGTAGCAATCAGCCCCAGCATTTT | CASSQIGTGRSNQPQHF | NA | TRBV7-8 | many | TRBJ1-5
TGTGCCAGCTCACCAGAGTTTGGGGCCAATAACTATGGCTACACCTTC | CASSPEFGANNYGYTF | NA | TRBV18 | many | TRBJ1-2
TGTGCCAGCACCGGGACAGGGGGCAACACCATATATTTT | CASTGTGGNTIYF | TRBD1 | TRBV12-3/TRBV12-4 | many | TRBJ1-3
TGTGCCAGCAGTCGGGGGGGCGCTTACAATGAGCAGTTCTTC | CASSRGGAYNEQFF | TRBD2 | TRBV12-3/TRBV12-4 | few | TRBJ2-1
TGTGCCAGCAACCTCAGGGTACTCTCCTACGAGCAGTACTTC | CASNLRVLSYEQYF | NA | TRBV7-3 | many | TRBJ2-7
TGTGCCAGTAGTTCCCGGACTAGCGGGAGTCACGAGCAGTACTTC | CASSSRTSGSHEQYF | TRBD2 | TRBV19 | many | TRBJ2-7
TGTGCCAGCAGCTTTGACACTGAAGCTTTCTTT | CASSFDTEAFF | NA | TRBV12-3/TRBV12-4 | many | TRBJ1-1
TGCGCCAGCAGCTGGGAGAGGTCCGGGGAGCTGTTTTTT | CASSWERSGELFF | NA | TRBV5-1 | few | TRBJ2-2
TGTGCCAGTAGTCTAGGGCACACCGGCACTGAAGCTTTCTTT | CASSLGHTGTEAFF | NA | TRBV19 | once | TRBJ1-1
TGTGCCAGTAGTTACTCAGACGGAGCTTCACCCCTCCACTTT | CASSYSDGASPLHF | NA | TRBV19 | many | TRBJ1-6
TGTGCCATCAGTGAGTCGAGAGGAAATGCCGCTGGCTACACCTTC | CAISESRGNAAGYTF | NA | TRBV10-3 | NA | TRBJ1-2
TGTGCCAGCAGCTTGGTGGGACGATACTCGAACACCGGGGAGCTGTTTTTT | CASSLVGRYSNTGELFF | NA | TRBV5-4 | many | TRBJ2-2
TGCGCCAGCAGCTTCCGGGCCCCGGGCACCGGGGAGCTGTTTTTT | CASSFRAPGTGELFF | NA | TRBV5-1 | NA | TRBJ2-2
TGTGCCAGCAGCCAGGGACTAGCGGAGTACAATGAGCAGTTCTTC | CASSQGLAEYNEQFF | TRBD2 | TRBV3-1 | NA | TRBJ2-1
TGTGCCAGCAGCTTAAATAAGGGCGGCGGCTATGGCTACACCTTC | CASSLNKGGGYGYTF | NA | TRBV7-6 | many | TRBJ1-2
TGTGCCAGCTCACCGGGAATCGGTCCCCGGGAAGGCTACACCTTC | CASSPGIGPREGYTF | NA | TRBV18 | NA | TRBJ1-2
TGTGCCAGCAGTTTATCGGGTCAACAGGGAAGGAGGAACATTCAGTACTTC | CASSLSGQQGRRNIQYF | NA | TRBV28 | many | TRBJ2-4
TGTGCCAGCAGCTTAGGGGTCGCGATGGAAAAGACCCAGTACTTC | CASSLGVAMEKTQYF | NA | TRBV7-2 | many | TRBJ2-5
TGTGCCAGCAGTTGGACTTACACCGGGGAGCTGTTTTTT | CASSWTYTGELFF | NA | TRBV27 | few | TRBJ2-2
TGTGCCAGCAGCTTGGAGGGAGATCAGCCCCAGCATTTT | CASSLEGDQPQHF | NA | TRBV7-2 | many | TRBJ1-5
TGTGCCAGCAGCCCGCCGGGACAGGGGTATGAAAAACTGTTTTTT | CASSPPGQGYEKLFF | TRBD1 | TRBV7-9 | many | TRBJ1-4
TGTGCCAGCAGTGAATCCCTCCTCCAAGAGACCCAGTACTTC | CASSESLLQETQYF | NA | TRBV25-1 | many | TRBJ2-5
TGTGCCAGCCCCCGAGGAGAGACTGCCTACAATGAGCAGTTCTTC | CASPRGETAYNEQFF | NA | TRBV2 | few | TRBJ2-1
TGCAGTGCTAGAGGGGGGAATAATCAGCCCCAGCATTTT | CSARGGNNQPQHF | NA | TRBV20-1 | many | TRBJ1-5
TGTGCTAGCAGTTACGGACAGGGGTGGCCCTACGAGCAGTACTTC | CASSYGQGWPYEQYF | TRBD1 | TRBV7-7 | many | TRBJ2-7
TGTGCCAGCAGTTTGGAGGGTATGGCGAACACTGAAGCTTTCTTT | CASSLEGMANTEAFF | NA | TRBV27 | few | TRBJ1-1
TGTGCCAGCAGTTTCGGGTCACGGGGTCAGCCCCAGCATTTT | CASSFGSRGQPQHF | NA | TRBV28 | many | TRBJ1-5
TGTGCCAGTAGTACTGCCGGCGCAACTAATGAAAAACTGTTTTTT | CASSTAGATNEKLFF | NA | TRBV19 | many | TRBJ1-4
TGTGCCACCAGCAGAGATAAAGGGCGGTCCGGACCCCAGAATGAGCAGTTCTTC | CATSRDKGRSGPQNEQFF | NA | TRBV15 | few | TRBJ2-1
TGTGCCAGCAGCTTAGTAGGGATCCTCTCTGGGGCCAACGTCCTGACTTTC | CASSLVGILSGANVLTF | NA | TRBV11-2 | many | TRBJ2-6
TGTGCCAGCAGTTCAATCGAGCAGTACTTC | CASSSIEQYF | NA | TRBV28 | many | TRBJ2-7
TGTGCCACCAGTGACGCCGGGACTAGCGGGTACAATGAGCAGTTCTTC | CATSDAGTSGYNEQFF | TRBD2 | TRBV24-1 | many | TRBJ2-1
TGTGCCAGCAGTGGGGCAGAAAATTCACCCCTCCACTTT | CASSGAENSPLHF | NA | TRBV6-1 | many | TRBJ1-6
TGTGCCAGCAGTTACGGCAGCGGGCGGATTTGGGCAGATACGCAGTATTTT | CASSYGSGRIWADTQYF | NA | TRBV6-6 | few | TRBJ2-3
TGCAGTGCTAGGGACCCGGGACTTCACAATGAGCAGTTCTTC | CSARDPGLHNEQFF | NA | TRBV20-1 | NA | TRBJ2-1
TGCAGTGCTAGACCCCCCAAGGGGGGGGGCCGAAATGAGCAGTTCTTC | CSARPPKGGGRNEQFF | NA | TRBV20-1 | many | TRBJ2-1
TGTGCCAGCAGTGAGGCTAGCCGCGAGGGGTTCTTC | CASSEASREGFF | NA | TRBV2 | few | TRBJ2-1
TGTGCCAGCAGTCGCCCCAGGACACTTTACAATGAGCAGTTCTTC | CASSRPRTLYNEQFF | NA | TRBV6-2/TRBV6-3 | many | TRBJ2-1
TGTGCCAGCAGTTTTGCTAGCGGGGGGCCCCTCAATGAGCAGTTCTTC | CASSFASGGPLNEQFF | TRBD2 | TRBV12-3/TRBV12-4 | few | TRBJ2-1